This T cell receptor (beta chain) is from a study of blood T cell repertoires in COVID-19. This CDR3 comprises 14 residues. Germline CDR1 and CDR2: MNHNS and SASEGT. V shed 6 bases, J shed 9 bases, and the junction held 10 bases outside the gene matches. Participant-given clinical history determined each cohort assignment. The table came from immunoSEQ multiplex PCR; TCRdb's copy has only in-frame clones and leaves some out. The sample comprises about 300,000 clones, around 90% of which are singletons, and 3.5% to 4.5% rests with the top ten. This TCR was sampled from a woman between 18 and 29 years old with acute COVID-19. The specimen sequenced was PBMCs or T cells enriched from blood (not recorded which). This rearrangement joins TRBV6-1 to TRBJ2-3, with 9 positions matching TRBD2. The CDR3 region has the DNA TGTGCCAGCAGACTAGCGGGTTTAGCCGAAACGCAGTATTTT. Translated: CASRLAGLAETQYF.